The 11 T cell receptor beta chains below were found in one sample sequenced in a study of tumor-infiltrating lymphocytes in primary liver carcinoma. From unsorted bulk tissue weighing about 20-31 mg, DNA and RNA were co-extracted. The template, roughly 0.45 ug total RNA, yielded TCR beta cDNA made with a constant-region primer. Nested multiplex PCR, run for three rounds with slightly modified ARM-PCR, yielded TCR beta libraries. Primers for the first two PCR rounds were TRBV1-TRBV30 forward primers and a C-beta reverse primer (around 10 cycles per round). TCRdb re-called the multiplex PCR reads with MiXCR, one entry per CDR3 protein. The data contain roughly 20,000 distinct CDR3 sequences, 60% to 80% of them singletons. The sequenced material came from liver tumor tissue from sampling region 4. Subset of the sample: tumor region T4, right-lateral pole. All receptors come from a woman younger than 45 with primary liver carcinoma and hepatitis B virus infection.

This clonotype appeared a single time. The rearrangement joins TRBV29-1 to TRBJ1-2; D gene uncertain. The CDR3 has 12 amino acids. V was clipped by 6 bases and J by 4 bases, with 12 bases between them. Germline lookup yields CDR1 SQVTM and CDR2 ANQGSEA. The CDR3 loop reads CSVGGDIYGYTF. CDR3 DNA sequence: TGCAGCGTCGGCGGGGATATCTATGGCTACACCTTC.

The V gene is TRBV6-1, the J gene TRBJ2-4; maybe TRBD2 (5 bases). The CDR3 has 17 residues. Trimming cost V 10 bases and J 0 bases, with 22 bases left between them. Germline CDR1 MNHNS, CDR2 SASEGT. This CDR3 reads CAICRLRVLVAKNIQYF. The CDR3 nucleotides are TGTGCCATTTGTAGGCTGAGGGTCCTGGTAGCCAAAAACATTCAGTACTTC.

The rearrangement joins TRBV28 to TRBJ2-7; the D is unclear. The germline V gene encodes CDR1 MDHEN and CDR2 SYDVKM. CDR3 length: 16 residues. The V and J ends lost 6 bases and 3 bases respectively, with 21 bases between them. The CDR3 nucleotides read TGTGCCAGCAGCCTCCCTTTGGACGGATGGTACTACGAGCAGTACTTC. Translating it yields CASSLPLDGWYYEQYF.

Worth noting for this clonotype: Its ends do not fully match the called genes, so a read error is possible. The V and J genes are TRBV4-2 and TRBJ2-7; 10 nucleotides agree with TRBD1. Germline CDR1 reads LGHNA; CDR2 reads YNFKEQ. The CDR3 contains 18 residues. DNA for the CDR3: TGTGCCAGCAGCCAGGAATACCTTGGACAGGGGGGATCGCGCGAGCAATACTTC. It translates to CASSQEYLGQGGSREQYF.

CDR3 bases: TGTGCCAGCAACTCTAGCGGAATGAACACCGGGGAGCTGTTTTTT. It yields the protein CASNSSGMNTGELFF. The chain employs TRBV6-5 and TRBJ2-2; the match to TRBD2 covers 7 bases. The V gene's germline CDR1 is MNHEY and CDR2 SVGAGI. The CDR3 contains 15 residues. The J segment lost 1 base and the V segment lost 7 bases, leaving 6 bases of the junction unmatched.

As to this clonotype: One end of the junction does not line up with germline, which may come from a read error. V and J are TRBV6-5 and TRBJ1-1, with TRBD1 as a possible D gene (6 bases). The CDR3 loop spans 16 amino acids. Per germline, CDR1 MNHEY and CDR2 SVGAGI. The CDR3 here is CVSSYGGSVRGTEAFF. CDR3 bases: TGTGTCAGCAGTTACGGGGGCAGTGTAAGAGGAACTGAAGCTTTCTTT.

As concerns this clonotype: Since the CDR3 does not end with the conserved phenylalanine or tryptophan, this likely comes from a read error. The chain is built from TRBV11-2 and TRBJ2-2, with 9 bases fitting TRBD1. CDR1 is SGHAT, CDR2 FQNNGV, per germline. The CDR3 runs to 16 residues. J was trimmed by 5 bases and V by 6 bases; bases with no gene match: 10. CDR3: CASSSQGAPETGELFS. The CDR3 DNA reads TGTGCCAGCAGTTCACAGGGGGCTCCAGAGACCGGGGAGCTGTTTTCT.

The chain carries TRBV4-3 and TRBJ2-1; 10 nucleotides match TRBD2. The CDR3 covers 16 residues. Germline lookup yields CDR1 LGHNA and CDR2 YSLEER. J gave up 10 bases and V 6 bases, and 15 bases lay outside the gene matches. The CDR3 DNA is TGCGCCAGCAGGCAAAACGTAGCGGGAGGCAGAGAAGAGCAGTTCTTC. Translated: CASRQNVAGGREEQFF.

The chain couples TRBV11-3 to TRBJ2-1; TRBD2 matches 7 bases. CDR3 length: 15 amino acids. CDR1 is SGHNT and CDR2 is YENEEA in the germline V gene. The trim removed 5 bases at V and 8 bases at J, leaving 12 bases unmatched. The CDR3 sequence is CASSRLAGVVYEQFF. The CDR3 DNA reads as TGTGCCAGCAGCCGACTAGCTGGGGTGGTGTATGAGCAGTTCTTC.

Many counts were recorded for this clonotype. This chain joins TRBV20-1 and TRBJ1-1; maybe TRBD1 (5 bases). Germline V gene lookup returns CDR1 DFQATT and CDR2 SNEGSKA (reference sequence). This CDR3 is 19 amino acids long. V shed 5 bases and J shed 2 bases, with 30 bases lying between them. In DNA form, the CDR3 reads TGCAGTGCTGCTCCGTACCCCAGCACCGGGGCAGCTGCTAACACTGAAGCTTTCTTT. It yields the protein CSAAPYPSTGAAANTEAFF.

The chain couples TRBV6-5 to TRBJ2-5; 10 bases are shared with TRBD1. Trimming removed 5 bases from V and 13 bases from J; junction bases left unmatched: 10. Looked up from germline, CDR1 is MNHEY and CDR2 is SVGAGI. The CDR3 loop spans 13 amino acids. The CDR3 region has the DNA TGTGCCAGCAGTAGCGACAGGGGGCTGACCTGGTACTTC. Encoded protein: CASSSDRGLTWYF.